This entry lists 25 T cell receptor beta chains sequenced from one sample in a study of identical twins. TCRdb redid the calling of the 5' RACE reads with MiXCR, one entry per CDR3 protein. In the table there are approximately 630,000 distinct CDR3 sequences, less than 9% of which are singletons. The same data also went into a second study, on yellow fever vaccine responses in identical twins.

Sample: PBMCs. The receptors derive from a woman between 18 and 29 years old in good health.

This clonotype was observed a few times. The genes are TRBV18 and TRBJ2-1, with D hard to call. The V and J ends lost 0 bases and 5 bases respectively, with 8 bases between them. The CDR3 runs to 14 residues. Germline V CDR1 and CDR2: KGHSH, LQKENI. The CDR3 DNA sequence: TGTGCCAGCTCACCACCGCAGGCCCACAATGAGCAGTTCTTC. As protein: CASSPPQAHNEQFF.

This clonotype has just a few counts. The CDR3 protein is CASSLGTSYYEQYV. Here the CDR3 DNA reads TGTGCCAGCAGCTTGGGGACTAGCTACTACGAGCAGTACGTC. The rearrangement uses TRBV5-6 and TRBJ2-7; 8 bases are a match to TRBD2. Trimming at V came to 0 bases and at J to 3 bases, leaving 2 bases not matched to a gene. Germline V gene sequence: CDR1 SGHDT, CDR2 YYEEEE. The CDR3 sequence is 14 residues long.

This clonotype appeared a few times. The rearrangement uses TRBV27 and TRBJ1-1; 7 positions agree with TRBD1. Trimming removed 0 bases from V and 2 bases from J; junction bases left unmatched: 18. This CDR3 is 20 amino acids long. Germline CDR1 reads MNHEY; CDR2 reads SMNVEV (reference sequence). This CDR3 is CASSLSPQGWGFGVNTEAFF. In DNA, the CDR3 is TGTGCCAGCAGTTTATCGCCACAGGGGTGGGGGTTCGGGGTTAACACTGAAGCTTTCTTT.

The chain couples TRBV15 to TRBJ2-1; TRBD1 agrees at 7 bases. V dropped 2 bases and J dropped 2; count of bases not matched to a gene: 6. The CDR3 is 16 residues long. CDR1 and CDR2 (germline): LNHNV, YYDKDF (reference sequence). This chain's CDR3 is CATSRTRQGAYNEQFF. The CDR3 DNA reads TGTGCCACCAGCAGAACACGACAGGGTGCCTACAATGAGCAGTTCTTC.

This clonotype came up many times. The chain couples TRBV6-4 to TRBJ2-1; no reliable D call. The CDR3 length is 13 residues. The germline gives CDR1 MRHNA, CDR2 SNTAGT. With 6 bases removed from V and 4 bases from J, the gap between germline ends came to 10 bases. The CDR3 reads CASSPSEYNEQFF. For the CDR3, the DNA is TGTGCCAGCAGCCCTTCAGAGTACAATGAGCAGTTCTTC.

This clonotype has a handful of counts. This sequence joins TRBV7-8 and TRBJ1-5; D is undetermined. The CDR3 is made up of 13 amino acids. Trimming cost V 3 bases and J 5 bases, with 8 bases left between them. Germline V lookup: CDR1 SGHVS, CDR2 FQNEAQ. The CDR3 protein is CASSLFEDQPQHF. In DNA form, the CDR3 reads TGTGCCAGCAGCTTGTTTGAGGATCAGCCCCAGCATTTT.

The V and J genes are TRBV20-1 and TRBJ2-2; D is undetermined. V shed 3 bases and J shed 5 bases, with 13 bases lying between them. In germline, CDR1 is DFQATT, CDR2 SNEGSKA (reference sequence). The CDR3 extends over 14 amino acids. The CDR3 region is CSARVSPTTGELFF. CDR3 DNA: TGCAGTGCTAGGGTGTCTCCTACTACCGGGGAGCTGTTTTTT.

This clonotype has more than one count but fewer than ten. The chain is built from TRBV20-1 and TRBJ2-7, with D possibly TRBD1 on 5 matching bases. The V end was cut by 0 bases, the J end by 1 base, with 10 bases between. CDR3 size: 14 residues. Germline V gives CDR1 DFQATT, CDR2 SNEGSKA (reference sequence). The CDR3 loop reads CSARDGALSYEQYF. The CDR3 nucleotides are TGCAGTGCTAGAGATGGGGCTTTATCCTACGAGCAGTACTTC.

This clonotype came up a few times. The chain has TRBV29-1 and TRBJ2-3; D possibly uses TRBD1 or TRBD2 (6 bases each). The germline CDR1 and CDR2 sequences are SQVTM and ANQGSEA. Trimming stripped 0 bases from V and 4 bases from J, with 14 bases between. The CDR3 spans 15 residues. CDR3 residues: CSVEDGNREADTQYF. The CDR3 region has the DNA TGCAGCGTTGAAGATGGAAACAGGGAGGCAGATACGCAGTATTTT.

The chain carries TRBV5-1 and TRBJ1-6, with D hard to call. CDR3 length: 14 residues. Deletions cut 4 bases from V and 7 bases from J, with 12 bases between. Germline CDR1 and CDR2: SGHRS and YFSETQ. This CDR3 reads CASSDGLQNSPLHF. CDR3 DNA sequence: TGCGCCAGCAGCGATGGACTGCAGAATTCACCCCTCCACTTT.

This clonotype was counted between two and nine times. This rearrangement joins TRBV7-2 to TRBJ2-5; either TRBD1 or TRBD2 may fit D (5 bases each). Trimming cost V 5 bases and J 4 bases, with 17 bases left between them. The CDR3 runs 15 residues. Germline lookup yields CDR1 SGHTA and CDR2 FQGNSA. The CDR3 region has the DNA TGTGCCAGCAGCCCCCGGACGGGGCAAGGAGAGACCCAGTACTTC. Amino acids: CASSPRTGQGETQYF.

DNA for the CDR3: TGTGCCAGCAGCTTCGAGCGGGAGGGCGAGCAGTACTTC. Amino acid sequence: CASSFEREGEQYF. V usage is TRBV7-9 and J usage is TRBJ2-7; 10 positions match TRBD2. Germline-derived CDR1 and CDR2 are SEHNR and FQNEAQ (reference sequence). This CDR3 contains 13 residues. V lost 3 bases, J lost 6 bases, and 2 bases stayed unmatched.

This clonotype was seen more than once but under ten times. The chain joins TRBV4-1 to TRBJ2-3; D gene unclear. The V gene's germline CDR1 is MGHRA and CDR2 YSYEKL. The V gene lost 2 bases and the J gene lost 0 bases, with 12 bases spanning the gap. CDR3 length: 16 residues. The CDR3 sequence is CASSQRVAESTDTQYF. The CDR3 DNA is TGCGCCAGCAGCCAACGAGTGGCGGAGAGCACAGATACGCAGTATTTT.

The gene calls are TRBV19 and TRBJ2-1, with D possibly being TRBD1 (7 bases). The germline V gene has CDR1 LNHDA and CDR2 SQIVND (reference sequence). V was clipped by 0 bases and J by 7 bases, with 16 bases between them. This CDR3 region has 16 residues. The CDR3 sequence is CASSIDGGGLLNEQFF. In DNA form, the CDR3 reads TGTGCCAGTAGTATAGATGGAGGGGGCCTCTTGAATGAGCAGTTCTTC.

Only a few counts were recorded for this clonotype. The chain links TRBV12-3 or TRBV12-4 to TRBJ2-2; no firm D call. The CDR3 consists of 14 residues. With 3 bases removed from V and 4 bases from J, the gap between germline ends came to 9 bases. CDR3 amino acids: CASSLRLGTGELFF. The CDR3 region has the DNA TGTGCCAGCAGTTTGCGTCTCGGCACCGGGGAGCTGTTTTTT.

This sequence joins TRBV13 and TRBJ1-1; D is perhaps TRBD1 (5 bases). CDR3 length equals 16 residues. V lost 1 base and J 4 bases, leaving 16 bases between the germline ends. Germline-derived CDR1 and CDR2 are PRHDT and FYEKMQ (reference sequence). In nucleotides, the CDR3 is TGTGCCAGCAGCTTAGAGGGGAGTGGTAGTCGCACTGAAGCTTTCTTT. Its protein is CASSLEGSGSRTEAFF. Looking up the rest from reference TRBV13 and TRBJ1-1 gives the full variable domain: AAGVIQSPRHLIKEKRETATLKCYPIPRHDTVYWYQQGPGQDPQFLISFYEKMQSDKGSIPDRFSAQQFSDYHSELNMSSLELGDSALYFCASSLEGSGSRTEAFFGQGTRLTVV.

This clonotype was counted a few times. The rearrangement joins TRBV28 to TRBJ1-2, with TRBD1 matching over 7 bases. Germline lookup yields CDR1 MDHEN and CDR2 SYDVKM. The CDR3 has 13 amino acids. The J segment lost 7 bases and the V segment lost 5 bases, leaving 7 bases of the junction unmatched. CDR3 DNA sequence: TGTGCCAGCAGTAATCAGGGGGGAAGTGGCTACACCTTC. It yields the protein CASSNQGGSGYTF.

This clonotype appeared a few times. V and J are TRBV6-1 and TRBJ2-1; D unclear. Germline CDR1 reads MNHNS; CDR2 reads SASEGT. There are 14 residues in the CDR3. Trimming removed 10 bases from V and 2 bases from J, with 15 bases in between. The CDR3 coding sequence is TGTGCCACCTCTCGTGATGGCCCCTACAATGAGCAGTTCTTC. It encodes CATSRDGPYNEQFF.

This clonotype was detected many times. The chain uses TRBV7-7 and TRBJ2-5; D is possibly TRBD2 (5 bases). CDR3 size: 16 residues. Germline V gene lookup returns CDR1 SSHAT and CDR2 FNYEAQ (reference sequence). Deletions cut 5 bases from V and 5 bases from J, with 21 bases between. The CDR3 bases are TGTGCCAGCAGCCCCCCGGGAAGATCTTTCGGGGAGACCCAGTACTTC. It encodes CASSPPGRSFGETQYF.

This chain uses TRBV12-3 or TRBV12-4 with TRBJ2-1; 10 nucleotides agree with TRBD2. The trim removed 3 bases at V and 7 bases at J, leaving 3 bases unmatched. The CDR3 is made up of 14 amino acids. The CDR3 DNA is TGTGCCAGCAGTTTGAGTAGCGGGAGGAATGAGCAGTTCTTC. Its translation: CASSLSSGRNEQFF.

V is TRBV2 and J is TRBJ2-1; 7 bases match TRBD2. Trimming at V came to 5 bases and at J to 8 bases, leaving 9 bases not matched to a gene. Germline V gene lookup returns CDR1 SNHLY and CDR2 FYNNEI. The CDR3 length is 14 residues. This CDR3 reads CASSLWTSLDEQFF. The CDR3 DNA is TGTGCCAGCAGTCTATGGACTAGTCTCGATGAGCAGTTCTTC.

The table lists this clonotype with many counts. The chain couples TRBV28 to TRBJ1-4; D is unresolved. V was shortened by 5 bases and J by 4 bases, with 2 bases between the two germline ends. The germline gives CDR1 MDHEN, CDR2 SYDVKM. This CDR3 contains 11 residues. Here the CDR3 reads CASSNNEKLFF. The CDR3 DNA reads as TGTGCCAGCAGTAATAATGAAAAACTGTTTTTT. Complete variable domain (other parts from reference TRBV28 and TRBJ1-4): DVKVTQSSRYLVKRTGEKVFLECVQDMDHENMFWYRQDPGLGLRLIYFSYDVKMKEKGDIPEGYSVSREKKERFSLILESASTNQTSMYLCASSNNEKLFFGSGTQLSVL.

A few counts support this clonotype. J is TRBJ2-7 and V is TRBV2, with D perhaps TRBD2 (7 bases). V lost 6 bases and J 6 bases, leaving 9 bases between the germline ends. This CDR3 has 11 residues. Per germline, CDR1 SNHLY and CDR2 FYNNEI. In DNA, the CDR3 is TGTGCCAGCAGGGGGGGGCGCGAGCAGTACTTC. Its protein product is CASRGGREQYF.

This clonotype was observed many times. The chain employs TRBV16 and TRBJ1-2, with D possibly TRBD1 on 6 matching bases. The CDR3 loop spans 13 amino acids. V gave up 3 bases and J gave up 5 bases, with 10 bases separating them. The germline gives CDR1 KGHSY, CDR2 FQNENV. CDR3 sequence reads: CASSQRGQYGYTF. The CDR3 coding sequence is TGTGCCAGCAGCCAGCGAGGACAGTATGGCTACACCTTC.

The chain employs TRBV18 and TRBJ1-5; 8 nucleotides align to TRBD1. V was clipped by 1 base and J by 7 bases; unmatched bases: 6. CDR1 is KGHSH, CDR2 LQKENI, per germline. This CDR3 has 15 amino acids. DNA of the CDR3: TGTGCCAGCTCACCACTACAGGGGGTCGACCAGCCCCAGCATTTT. Translated, it gives CASSPLQGVDQPQHF. Full variable domain (outside the CDR3, taken from reference TRBV18 and TRBJ1-5): NAGVMQNPRHLVRRRGQEARLRCSPMKGHSHVYWYRQLPEEGLKFMVYLQKENIIDESGMPKERFSAEFPKEGPSILRIQQVVRGDSAAYFCASSPLQGVDQPQHFGDGTRLSIL.